The 8 T cell receptor beta chains reported below all come from one sample, sequenced in a study of blood T cell repertoires in COVID-19. The table came from immunoSEQ multiplex PCR; TCRdb's copy has only in-frame clones and leaves some out. The top ten clones hold roughly two fifths of a sample with 120,000 to 150,000 clones, about nine tenths of them seen once. Sequencing input: peripheral blood. The receptors shown here come from a man in his fifties or sixties who had recovered from COVID-19.

The rearrangement joins TRBV10-3 to TRBJ1-2; unclear D gene. Germline V lookup: CDR1 ENHRY, CDR2 SYGVKD. The CDR3 sequence is 12 residues long. Trimming took 4 bases from V and 6 from J, leaving 9 bases between them. The CDR3 sequence: CAISGLGDGYTF. CDR3 nucleotide sequence: TGTGCCATCAGTGGACTCGGGGATGGCTACACCTTC.

This chain uses TRBV5-1 with TRBJ2-7, with TRBD2 matching over 10 bases. With V trimmed by 5 bases and J by 4 bases, 15 bases remained unmatched. This CDR3 region has 17 residues. Germline values: CDR1 SGHRS, CDR2 YFSETQ. CDR3 region: CASSFELPGTSAYEQYF. CDR3 nucleotides: TGCGCCAGCAGTTTCGAACTCCCCGGGACTAGCGCGTACGAGCAGTACTTC.

The chain is built from TRBV5-4 and TRBJ2-7; 9 bases align to TRBD1. The CDR3 contains 16 residues. Germline CDR1 is SGHNT and CDR2 is YYREEE (reference sequence). The V segment lost 4 bases and the J segment 7 bases; nucleotides outside the gene matches: 15. CDR3 sequence (DNA): TGTGCCAGCAGCCCCCCGGGACAGGGTCTAATTGGGGAGCAGTACTTC. This encodes CASSPPGQGLIGEQYF.

This chain joins TRBV4-1 and TRBJ2-5, with TRBD2 matching over 12 bases. CDR1 and CDR2 (germline): MGHRA, YSYEKL. The trim removed 1 base at V and 4 bases at J, leaving 7 bases unmatched. CDR3 length: 17 amino acids. The CDR3 DNA sequence: TGCGCCAGCAGCCAAGGACTAGCGGGGGCCGAGGGAGAGACCCAGTACTTC. It specifies CASSQGLAGAEGETQYF.

This rearrangement joins TRBV7-2 to TRBJ1-1; 10 nucleotides line up with TRBD1. CDR1 and CDR2 (germline): SGHTA, FQGNSA. The CDR3 runs 17 residues. V lost 4 bases to trimming and J lost 4 bases; unmatched junction nucleotides: 12. The CDR3 DNA follows: TGTGCCAGCAGCTCCTCGGGACAGGGGTTCGTAGGCACTGAAGCTTTCTTT. Protein product: CASSSSGQGFVGTEAFF.

The chain employs TRBV6-5 and TRBJ1-4, with TRBD1 as a possible D gene (6 bases). The CDR3 consists of 14 residues. The germline V and J ends were trimmed by 8 bases and 4 bases, with 14 bases remaining between them. Looked up from germline, CDR1 is MNHEY and CDR2 is SVGAGI. Written as DNA, the CDR3 is TGTGCCAGCGGACGTCAGGGGCGTAATGAAAAACTGTTTTTT. It encodes CASGRQGRNEKLFF.

The sample holds one count of this clone. The V gene is TRBV12-3 or TRBV12-4, the J gene TRBJ1-2, with 8 bases fitting TRBD1. The V gene end was trimmed by 4 bases and the J gene end by 8 bases; junction bases not matched to a gene: 6. CDR3 length: 13 amino acids. CDR3 DNA: TGTGCCAGCAGTTGGACAGGGCGATGGGGCTACACCTTC. Protein: CASSWTGRWGYTF.

The V gene is TRBV19, the J gene TRBJ1-5; 7 bases line up with TRBD1. Germline V gene data show CDR1 as LNHDA and CDR2 as SQIVND (reference sequence). This CDR3 spans 14 amino acids. Trimming removed 6 bases from V and 7 bases from J; junction bases left unmatched: 9. The CDR3 region is CASRENRGRQPQHF. CDR3 sequence (DNA): TGTGCCAGTAGAGAAAACAGGGGACGACAGCCCCAGCATTTT.